The text below deals with one T cell receptor (beta chain). The antigen it binds to is not known. Base-call qualities are not available, and no considerably larger clone is one nucleotide away. The CDR3 regions of human TCRbeta chains were analyzed by immunosequencing. The source study handled its data this way. Repertoire TCRs were checked for matches against a reference library of SARS-CoV-2-specific TCRs that had been generated using the MIRA antigen-specificity platform. Breadth meant the fraction of unique TCRs that were SARS-CoV-2-associated, whereas depth meant the fraction of total T cells that were SARS-CoV-2-associated. Each spike-specific TCR was assigned to its reactive spike region and to a CD4 or CD8 class using the MIRA data. Log10-transformed breadth and depth values were compared by one-way ANOVA with Sidak's multiple comparisons tests. TCRdb provides this immuneACCESS table in a form limited to in-frame rearrangements. Some clones are lacking; in checked studies, under half of them reflect an unresolved V gene, and why the rest are absent is not known. D and trimming were read from the DNA, whereas the V and J calls and clone size are those reported in that table. This sample comprises about 200,000 clones, roughly 92% of them detected only once. The ten largest clones represent about 1% of the sample.

This specimen's time point label, per the study, means: about 28 days (+/-7) after the second vaccine dose. Because spike-specific TCR depth and breadth did not differ between the two schedules, AZD1222 recipients who got a second dose at roughly 4 weeks were pooled with those who got a second dose at roughly 12 weeks. The vaccinee samples were drawn from two UK trials, COV001 and COV002, one of which was a single-blind randomized controlled phase 2/3 trial testing AZD1222 (ChAdOx1 nCoV-19) in healthy adults. Trial participant PBMC samples were collected at day 0 and day 28 after the second dose for TCRbeta chain sequencing. These data belong to a study of T cell responses to AZD1222 COVID-19 vaccine (dated by TCRdb to the early 2020s). Study-level background: TCR sequencing covered roughly 230 trial participants: approximately 200 given two doses of AZD1222 and around 25 given two doses of MenACWY control vaccine. Trial participants were enrolled by age into 18-55, 56-69 and 70-plus year subgroups, with around 150, 28 and 57 TCR-sequenced participants respectively. The paper as a whole reports these results and caveats: Conclusions about previously exposed vaccinees are limited because only six or seven AZD1222 recipients were SARS-CoV-2 seropositive at baseline. In the small 56-69-year group, the increase in depth fell short of significance, most likely because of low power. The vaccine-associated CD4 TCRs covered the entire spike protein, and the dominant responses fell in regions 160-218 and 743-854. Participants were mostly white British and included more females than males, and it was suggested by the authors that clonal diversity may have been underestimated. Because no day 14 peak-response samples were available, the repertoires could be characterized only after the peak T cell response. A significant rise in spike-specific TCR breadth and depth was observed after two AZD1222 doses relative to day 0 and relative to MenACWY recipients. Nearly half of unique spike-specific TCRs reportedly recognized epitopes outside regions mutated in the B.1.351 and B.1.1.7 variants.

In the germline V gene, CDR1 corresponds to SGHTA and CDR2 to FQGNSA. V is reduced by 5 bases and J by 1 base, leaving a spacing of 12 bases between them. Including the terminal cysteine and phenylalanine, the CDR3 comprises 15 residues. CDR3 DNA is the only sequence kept; it has 45 bases, read in frame from the first base. Recombination joined TRBV7-2 with TRBJ2-4; the D gene is not confidently resolved. The sample was peripheral blood, taken 28 days after the second AZD1222 dose. The clonotype was recovered from an adult who received the AZD1222 COVID-19 vaccine. This receptor has the CDR3 CASSLDSGAKNIQYF. The DNA sequence is given as TGTGCCAGCAGCCTCGACTCGGGTGCCAAAAACATTCAGTACTTC.